This TCR beta chain stems from a study of T cell responses to AZD1222 COVID-19 vaccine. Broader study findings: Recipients of two AZD1222 doses showed rising Spike-specific TCR breadth and depth. Nearly half of spike-specific TCRs reportedly go after variant regions that carry no mutations. At baseline, seropositivity was found in only six or seven AZD1222 recipients.

The method was immunoSEQ multiplex PCR; TCRdb's version includes in-frame clones alone and lacks a portion of them. In the table there are about 100,000 clones, roughly 86% of which are singletons. Note on this clone: The antigen is not known.

The CDR3 is made up of 14 amino acids. CDR1 is SQVTM and CDR2 is ANQGSEA in the germline V gene. V was pared by 3 bases and J by 3 bases, with 5 bases of the junction left unmatched. The rearrangement joins TRBV29-1 to TRBJ2-7; TRBD1 aligns across 10 bases. The sample in question was peripheral blood, obtained on day 0 of MenACWY control vaccination. This sequence originates from an adult in good health. This CDR3 reads CSVEGDRGNYEQYF. The CDR3 DNA follows: TGCAGCGTTGAGGGGGACAGGGGAAACTACGAGCAGTACTTC.